This TCR beta chain comes out of a study of cytomegalovirus exposure and HLA in healthy donors (dated by TCRdb to the late 2010s). For context, the study as a whole: An earlier analysis of several hundred of the donors reported approximately 290 Gb of sequence data and around 110 million unique TCR beta sequences from 150 million to 200 million T cells. Approximately 300 gigabases of sequencing data and about 92 million unique TCR sequences made up an early release that covered several hundred HLA-typed donors. Among the roughly 400 genotyped donors, under 90% belonged to the genetic ancestry cluster associated with self-reported Caucasian donors. The study was designed to test whether signatures of past pathogen exposure could be identified by cataloging public T cell receptors. Using immunosequencing, the study profiled T cell repertoires from 640 or so subjects and related those repertoires to cytomegalovirus serostatus. A separate validation cohort of 100 to 150 different subjects was used in addition to the 666-subject first cohort. To predict cytomegalovirus infection status, the study brought together high-throughput TCR immunosequencing, statistical association of individual TCRs with disease status, and machine learning. A later analysis re-analyzed previously published TCR beta repertoires from 500 to 700 donors and added high-resolution HLA genotyping to study TCR occurrence patterns. Rather than using new phenotypic data, the later analysis identified candidate immune exposures from TCR beta sequences and from how often those sequences occurred across donors. An earlier analysis of approximately 500 of the donors applied high-throughput TCR beta sequencing to assess whether each TCR beta V gene segment acted as functional or pseudogenic. Donor age, sex, ethnicity and CMV serostatus were collected together with the repertoire data. In a later genetic analysis, genome-wide SNP genotypes for about 55% of the roughly 700 donors were used, and that subset was treated as a discovery cohort. Every repertoire in the discovery cohort had been generated on one and the same sequencing platform. Both class I and class II loci were covered by HLA typing, at four-digit resolution. The number of typed donors differed by locus: about 620-640 for A, B, C, DRB1 and DQB1; approximately 520 for DQA1; about 600 for DPA1; and some 430 for DPB1. Roughly five DR-DQ haplotypes were handled as single units for association and clustering because linkage in the cohort was strong. Across approximately 400 genotyped donors of the cohort, an average of approximately 240,000 unique TCR beta nucleotide sequences per donor were sequenced, and roughly 20% of those sequences were non-productive.

A remark on this clone: No cognate antigen has been identified for it. No base quality values were provided; no much bigger clone lies one nucleotide off. Other DNA sequences in this specimen translate into the identical CDR3.

The CDR3 spans 15 residues, from the cysteine through the phenylalanine. The sequence is cut down to CDR3 DNA, 45 bases in frame from base 1. CDR1 and CDR2, looked up from the germline V gene (reference sequence), are SEHNR and FQNEAQ. Trimming removed 0 bases from V and 1 base from J, leaving 9 bases between the germline ends. General study outcomes and caveats: While some public TCRs were present in many individuals, most TCR sequences turned up only very rarely across donors. A later analysis found that HLA-associated TCR beta chains were more clonally expanded and had lower generation probabilities than equally common non-associated chains. The classifier was reported to diagnose cytomegalovirus status with high specificity and sensitivity in both the original and validation cohorts. Because counts were too low, fewer than 20 rarely observed V segments, including chromosome 9 orphons, were excluded from the earlier analysis of 587 of the donors. Presence/absence analyses assumed roughly uniform sequencing depth across donors, an assumption that may not hold. According to a later analysis, most CMV-associated TCR beta chains appeared to be HLA-restricted, and the HLA associations seemed to be driven largely by CMV exposure. Because HLA typing was unavailable for some donors at each locus, only the typed subset was used in association tests. In a later genetic analysis, fewer N-insertions in productive TCRs were reported among donors in an Asian-associated ancestry cluster than the approximately 710-donor mean. Because the 87-base-pair reads could not distinguish some IMGT-functional V segments, including TRBV6-2 and TRBV6-3, those segments were excluded. For the cohort, immune exposure information was limited to CMV serostatus. In an earlier analysis of 450 to 750 of the donors, most TCR beta V segments appeared in productive rearrangements about 87% or about 30% of the time, broadly matching IMGT annotations. The study listed 150 to 200 TCR beta chains as associated with cytomegalovirus. In a later analysis, several top co-occurrence clusters were reported to appear linked to parvovirus B19, influenza, CMV and Epstein-Barr virus. In a later genetic analysis, a missense DCLRE1C variant was associated with V-gene and J-gene trimming of TCR beta chains, and the association was replicated in an independent cohort. Specific HLA alleles were associated with roughly 16,000 TCR beta sequences at a false discovery rate of 0.05 in a later analysis. A further reported finding was that TCR beta sequences accurately predicted the HLA-A and HLA-B alleles for most subjects in the first cohort. A later analysis found that TCR association rates varied across HLA loci, with DRB1 alleles showing the most associated TCRs and HLA-C alleles the fewest. This cohort had only TCR beta chains sequenced, and the lack of alpha or paired-chain data limited which features could be detected. The sequencing pipeline was judged likely to have produced a cluster of highly shared sequence variants as a technical artifact. A few of the identified cytomegalovirus-associated TCR beta chains were confirmed in vitro to be specific for cytomegalovirus antigens. The authors suggested that the approach could potentially be generalized to other disease states and immunological phenotypes. Linkage disequilibrium might explain the correlated functional status among segregating V segments, but an unknown experimental factor could not be excluded. Strong co-occurrence of HLA alleles, especially DR and DQ, made assigning TCR associations to individual alleles difficult.

The cohort comprised hundreds of healthy bone marrow donors. Cohort members were all nominally healthy when sampled, although unrecorded immune exposures were likely present. The donor tested CMV seronegative, placing the donor among the 350 or so seronegative members of the cohort. Every donor gave a peripheral blood sample, and the peripheral blood mononuclear cells from that sample were used for TCR beta sequencing. Genomic DNA extraction from the blood cell samples was performed with the Qiagen DNeasy Blood Extraction Kit. The library was produced with the immunoSEQ multiplex PCR assay. For the multiplex PCR, a mixture combining 60 forward primers for TCR Vbeta segments and 13 reverse primers for TCR Jbeta segments was used. The CDR3 region of rearranged TCR beta genes was amplified from genomic DNA with a multiplex PCR assay. The Illumina HiSeq System was used to sequence the amplified TCR beta libraries as 87-base-pair reads. In the source study's methods: In a later analysis, tens of millions of unique TCR beta chains were counted across the 690 or so repertoires, and around 10 million of these chains were shared by at least two donors. To remove PCR and sequencing errors, raw reads were error-corrected and collapsed into unique sequences using a nearest-neighbor algorithm that merged closely related sequences. Alignment of CDR3 sequences to IMGT reference sequences was used to assign V, D and J gene segments. For a sequence to be retained, a match of at least six nucleotides to both a V gene segment and a J gene segment was required. Rearrangements were called productive when the CDR3 lacked stop codons and stayed in frame with V and J; all others were non-productive. CDR3 was defined according to IMGT convention as the region running from the second conserved V-encoded cysteine to the conserved J-encoded phenylalanine. The earlier analysis of about 640 of the donors excluded any sequence lacking an unambiguous match to a single V gene segment. An earlier analysis of about 600 of the donors called V segments functional above 56.7% productive rearrangements and segregating when the between-donor standard deviation exceeded 5%. A statistical classification framework was built to diagnose cytomegalovirus status from the catalog of TCR beta chain sequences. In a later analysis, TCR nucleotide sequences were compared against IMGT/GENE-DB human TR gene sequences so that V and J genes could be assigned. In a later analysis, CDR3 sequences and most-parsimonious VDJ recombination scenarios were assigned using the TCRdist pipeline. A later analysis defined each TCR beta chain by its CDR3 amino acid sequence plus V-gene family, and excluded reads lacking a unique V-gene family. In a later analysis, fewer than 650 highly shared, low-generation-probability nucleotide sequences were removed to address suspected cross-contamination and a sequencing artifact. A later analysis calculated a clonal expansion index for each public chain from normalized within-repertoire ranks of inferred template counts. Generation probabilities in a later analysis came from a VDJ recombination model fitted to out-of-frame rearrangements, and those results were checked against IGoR. Hypergeometric tests were used in a later analysis to score TCR-TCR, TCR-HLA and TCR-CMV co-occurrence, with a repertoire-size bias correction applied to the TCR pairs. A later analysis estimated false discovery rates by permuting HLA or CMV assignments 20 times. A later analysis grouped co-occurring TCRs with DBSCAN, adding TCRdist sequence similarity when clustering within HLA-allele-positive subsets. Repertoires with fewer than 30,000 or more than 120,000 public chains were left out of co-occurrence clustering, as were five repertoires with anomalous nucleotide sharing. This immuneACCESS table, as held by TCRdb, lists in-frame sequences with V and J called but not all clones. Of the missing ones, under half trace to an unresolved V gene in checked studies; the others have no known cause. Clonal size and the V and J genes are those of that table, whereas D and trimming came from the DNA. The sample table holds over 200,000 clones, of which just under 85% were seen once. The leading ten clones occupy roughly 0.58% of the sample.

The rearrangement joined TRBV7-9 to TRBJ1-1; a tentative D call is TRBD1 (6 bases match). Sequencing was done on a sample of PBMCs. This sequence originates from a woman in her 40s in good health and CMV-seronegative. The bases read TGTGCCAGCAGCTTAGCGGGCAGGGGGAACACTGAAGCTTTCTTT. Its protein product is CASSLAGRGNTEAFF.